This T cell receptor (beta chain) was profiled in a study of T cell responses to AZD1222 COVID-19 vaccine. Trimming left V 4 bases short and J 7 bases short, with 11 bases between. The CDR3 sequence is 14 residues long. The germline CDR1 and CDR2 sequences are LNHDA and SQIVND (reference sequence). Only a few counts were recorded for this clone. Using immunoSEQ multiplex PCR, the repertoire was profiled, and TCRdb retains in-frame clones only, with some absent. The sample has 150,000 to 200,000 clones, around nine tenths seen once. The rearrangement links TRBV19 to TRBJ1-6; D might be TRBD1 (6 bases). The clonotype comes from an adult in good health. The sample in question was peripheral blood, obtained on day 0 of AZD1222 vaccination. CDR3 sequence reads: CASSNGGPNSPLHF. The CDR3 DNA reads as TGTGCCAGTAGTAACGGGGGCCCCAATTCACCCCTCCACTTT.